Described below is a single T cell receptor beta chain sequence and its context. The data are from a study of shared clonotypes between healthy human individuals. The unsorted PBMC replicate PCRs were performed with about 300 ng DNA, around 32,000 T cell genomes. Clones were sequenced by immunoSEQ multiplex PCR, and TCRdb holds only the in-frame ones, with some missing. Among a few hundred thousand clones listed, roughly four fifths were seen once. J lost 10 bases, V lost 6 bases, and 11 bases had no gene match. CDR3 length: 14 amino acids. Per the germline V gene, CDR1 is MNHNY and CDR2 is SVGAGI (reference sequence).

This receptor was taken from a woman aged 40 to 55 in good health. Some clones in this sample may be carry-over from other donors' samples. The chain carries TRBV6-6 and TRBJ1-4, with 7 bases matching TRBD1. The specimen was PBMCs. CDR3 amino acids: CASREGTASGKLFF. The CDR3 bases are TGTGCCAGCAGGGAAGGGACAGCCTCGGGAAAACTGTTTTTT.